Each of the 7 T cell receptor beta chains below was sequenced from the same sample in a study of CD8 T cells in ankylosing spondylitis. TCRdb independently ran MiXCR on the 5' RACE reads; one entry per CDR3 protein. The table has roughly 150,000 distinct CDR3 sequences, under 35% seen once. The source material was synovial fluid, either unsorted or a sorted T cell fraction (not recorded which). All receptors come from a male donor with ankylosing spondylitis.

This clonotype was seen a few times. This chain connects TRBV20-1 to TRBJ1-1; TRBD1 matches 9 bases. This CDR3 has 12 residues. Germline-derived CDR1 and CDR2 are DFQATT and SNEGSKA (reference sequence). V lost 5 bases to trimming and J lost 8 bases; unmatched junction nucleotides: 6. CDR3 coding DNA: TGCAGTGCTTTCACAGGGGGCGGAGAAGCTTTCTTT. Its protein product is CSAFTGGGEAFF.

The chain employs TRBV6-1 and TRBJ2-2, with 7 bases matching TRBD2. The CDR3 runs to 15 residues. The V gene end was trimmed by 6 bases and the J gene end by 1 base; junction bases not matched to a gene: 5. Germline V gene data show CDR1 as MNHNS and CDR2 as SASEGT. The CDR3 sequence: CASSWSGENTGELFF. CDR3 nucleotide sequence: TGTGCCAGCAGCTGGAGCGGGGAGAACACCGGGGAGCTGTTTTTT.

The rearrangement links TRBV18 to TRBJ1-1; unclear D gene. Germline V CDR1 and CDR2: KGHSH, LQKENI. V lost 8 bases and J lost 0, with 10 bases in between. The CDR3 loop spans 13 amino acids. The CDR3 loop is CASLQTLNTEAFF. CDR3 DNA sequence: TGTGCCAGCCTACAGACCTTGAACACTGAAGCTTTCTTT.

V is TRBV28 and J is TRBJ1-5; D remains ambiguous. This CDR3 has 13 amino acids. Germline V gene sequence: CDR1 MDHEN, CDR2 SYDVKM. Trimming pared 7 bases from V and 4 bases from J, leaving 11 bases between. CDR3 in DNA: TGTGCCAGCACTTTTTTCCCAAATCAGCCCCAGCATTTT. This codes for CASTFFPNQPQHF.

The gene calls are TRBV5-1 and TRBJ2-5, with 7 positions matching TRBD1. The CDR3 length is 13 residues. V dropped 10 bases and J dropped 0; count of bases not matched to a gene: 6. CDR1 and CDR2 from the germline V gene are SGHRS and YFSETQ. CDR3: CASSGQDQETQYF. The CDR3 DNA follows: TGCGCCTCCTCCGGACAGGACCAAGAGACCCAGTACTTC.

The chain uses TRBV29-1 and TRBJ1-1, with 7 bases lining up with TRBD1. Per the germline V gene, CDR1 is SQVTM and CDR2 is ANQGSEA. There are 13 residues in the CDR3. Trimming cost V 7 bases and J 5 bases; bases outside gene matches: 10. CDR3 sequence (DNA): TGCAGCGGAACAGGGGCGCGGAGAACTGAAGCTTTCTTT. This encodes CSGTGARRTEAFF.

This clonotype was seen only a few times. In DNA, the CDR3 is TGTGCCAGCAGCTTTCTGACAGGGGCGGATGAGCAGTTCTTC. Translated, it gives CASSFLTGADEQFF. V and J are TRBV7-6 and TRBJ2-1; TRBD1 agrees at 8 bases. The J segment lost 8 bases and the V segment lost 3 bases, leaving 6 bases of the junction unmatched. The CDR3 has 14 amino acids. CDR1 and CDR2 (germline): SGHVS, FNYEAQ.